These T cell receptor beta chains were read from a single sample in a study of blood T cell repertoires in COVID-19. The assay was immunoSEQ multiplex PCR, and TCRdb's table has in-frame clones only and misses some. The data contain roughly 260,000 clones, about nine tenths of them seen just once; the ten biggest clones take up approximately 2%. What was sequenced was PBMCs or T cells enriched from blood (not recorded which). The receptor set was obtained from a woman between 18 and 30 years old who had recovered from COVID-19. Each CDR3 is given with its conserved first and last residue. A D gene is named only where the DNA matches it firmly. Clone size is stated in some rows and not others, as once, few, many or a class when expanded.

abundance,d_gene,j_gene,v_gene,CDR3nt,CDR3aa
NA,NA,TRBJ2-7,TRBV20-1,TGCAGTGCTAGTGGGGTCCCGGGGGGCCCAAACGAGCAGTACTTC,CSASGVPGGPNEQYF
NA,NA,TRBJ1-6,TRBV5-1,TGCGCCAGCAGCTTGAGACCACCTGGGGCTAATAATTCACCCCTCCACTTT,CASSLRPPGANNSPLHF
few,NA,TRBJ1-1,TRBV2,TGTGCCAGCAGGACACGGGGGGGGACTGAAGCTTTCTTT,CASRTRGGTEAFF
NA,NA,TRBJ1-6,TRBV4-3,TGCGCCAGCAGCCAAGAAGGCTATCGGGAAACGACACCCCTCCACTTT,CASSQEGYRETTPLHF
NA,NA,TRBJ2-7,TRBV7-2,TGTGCCAGCAGCTTAGGGACAGGGAGGGCCTACGAGCAGTACTTC,CASSLGTGRAYEQYF
NA,TRBD1,TRBJ1-6,TRBV9,TGTGCCAGCAGTACACCGGGACAGGGCGGATCACCCCTCCACTTT,CASSTPGQGGSPLHF
NA,TRBD2,TRBJ2-2,TRBV11-2,TGTGCCAGCAGCTCTAGCGGGGTGAACACCGGGGAGCTGTTTTTT,CASSSSGVNTGELFF
NA,TRBD1,TRBJ2-7,TRBV6-5,TGTGCCAGCAGTTTCTCCGGGACAGGGGGCAACGAGCAGTACTTC,CASSFSGTGGNEQYF
NA,TRBD2,TRBJ2-1,TRBV6-5,TGTGCCAGCAGTTATTCCGGGACTAGCGGCGGTGAGCAGTTCTTC,CASSYSGTSGGEQFF
NA,TRBD1,TRBJ2-7,TRBV3-1/TRBV3-2,TGTGCCAGCAGCCCCAACTCGGACAGGGGCGCCCGGTTTGACGAGCAGTACTTC,CASSPNSDRGARFDEQYF
once,NA,TRBJ1-3,TRBV6-5,TGTGCCAGCAGTTACTCGAGTGGTTCTGGAAACACCATATATTTT,CASSYSSGSGNTIYF
NA,NA,TRBJ1-6,TRBV2,TGTGCCAGCCGTAGGGAGAGCTCCTATAATTCACCCCTCCACTTT,CASRRESSYNSPLHF
NA,NA,TRBJ2-3,TRBV12-3/TRBV12-4,TGTGCCTGCGGGATCGGCACAGATACGCAGTATTTT,CACGIGTDTQYF
NA,TRBD1,TRBJ1-4,TRBV4-1,TGCGCCAGCAGCCAAGAGGGACAGGGAGGGGATGAAAAACTGTTTTTT,CASSQEGQGGDEKLFF
once,TRBD2,TRBJ2-3,TRBV6-5,TGTGCCGGACTTAGGAGGGAGGGAGAAGCAGATACGCAGTATTTT,CAGLRREGEADTQYF
NA,NA,TRBJ2-7,TRBV20-1,TGCAGTGCTAGTGCGGCAGGGGCGTACGAGCAGTACTTC,CSASAAGAYEQYF
NA,NA,TRBJ2-5,TRBV18,TGTGCCAGCTTAAGAGACAGTGGACCAGGGGAGACCCAGTACTTC,CASLRDSGPGETQYF
NA,NA,TRBJ1-2,TRBV7-9,TGTGCCGGAGGAACAGGGCCTAACTATGGCTACACCTTC,CAGGTGPNYGYTF
NA,TRBD1,TRBJ1-1,TRBV5-1,TGCGCCAGCAGCTTGGCCGTGGGAAGACAGGGGGCAAATGAAGCTTTCTTT,CASSLAVGRQGANEAFF
NA,NA,TRBJ1-1,TRBV6-5,TGTGCCAGCAGGCGGGACGGGACGACTGAAGCTTTCTTT,CASRRDGTTEAFF
once,NA,TRBJ2-5,TRBV2,TGTGCCAGCAGTGAGTCAGTCCAAGAGACCCAGTACTTC,CASSESVQETQYF
NA,NA,TRBJ1-2,TRBV6-5,TGTGCCAGCAGTTACCAAGGACAGTCCTATGGCTACACCTTC,CASSYQGQSYGYTF
many,TRBD2,TRBJ2-5,TRBV4-2,TGTGCCAGCAGCCAAGTAACTAGCGGGGGGATACCCCGGGAGACCCAGTACTTC,CASSQVTSGGIPRETQYF
NA,TRBD1,TRBJ1-1,TRBV5-1,TGCGCCAGCAGCTTAACCGGGACAGGGATGAACACTGAAGCTTTCTTT,CASSLTGTGMNTEAFF
NA,TRBD2,TRBJ2-2,TRBV5-5,TGTGCCAGCAGTTCAAAGGGGCCGGGACTATCAAACACCGGGGAGCTGTTTTTT,CASSSKGPGLSNTGELFF
NA,NA,TRBJ1-5,TRBV4-2,TGTGCCAGCAGCCAACTATATGATACCACCTATAATCAGCCCCAGCATTTT,CASSQLYDTTYNQPQHF
NA,NA,TRBJ2-7,TRBV19,TGTGCCAGTAGTACCCAGGCCCAGGGACTCTCCTACGAGCAGTACTTC,CASSTQAQGLSYEQYF
once,NA,TRBJ1-5,TRBV6-4,TGTGCCAGCAGTGACGGCGTACAGATCCAGCCCCAGCATTTT,CASSDGVQIQPQHF
NA,TRBD2,TRBJ2-5,TRBV5-1,TGCGCCAGCAGCTTGGAGCTAGCGGGACAAGAGACCCAGTACTTC,CASSLELAGQETQYF
once,TRBD2,TRBJ2-3,TRBV7-3,TGTGCCAGCAGCTCTAGCGGAGCTAGCACAGATACGCAGTATTTT,CASSSSGASTDTQYF
once,NA,TRBJ1-1,TRBV28,TGTGCCACCCAATGGGCCCGTGAAGCTTTCTTT,CATQWAREAFF
NA,NA,TRBJ1-3,TRBV9,TGTGCCAGCAGCGTAGGAACTGACTCTGGAAACACCATATATTTT,CASSVGTDSGNTIYF
NA,NA,TRBJ2-7,TRBV5-4,TGTGCCAGCAGCTCCAGGGATTTCGGCTACGAGCAGTACTTC,CASSSRDFGYEQYF
NA,NA,TRBJ2-7,TRBV12-2,TGTGCAAGTCGCCTATCCGGGACAGGTGGGGAGCAGTACTTC,CASRLSGTGGEQYF
NA,TRBD1,TRBJ1-2,TRBV5-6,TGTGCCAGCAGGGTTGGACAGGGGGCGAGCGGCTACACCTTC,CASRVGQGASGYTF
NA,TRBD1,TRBJ1-1,TRBV2,TGTGCCAGTAGGGGGACAGAGAACACTGAAGCTTTCTTT,CASRGTENTEAFF
NA,NA,TRBJ1-5,TRBV6-1,TGTGCCAGCAGTGAAGTTAGAAATCAGCCCCAGCATTTT,CASSEVRNQPQHF
NA,NA,TRBJ2-2,TRBV3-1/TRBV3-2,TGTGCCAGCAGTGAAAGAGGAGGAACCGGGGAGCTGTTTTTT,CASSERGGTGELFF
NA,TRBD2,TRBJ2-7,TRBV7-9,TGTGCCAGCAGCTGGAGGGCTAGCGGGGCCTACGAGCAGTACTTC,CASSWRASGAYEQYF
NA,TRBD1,TRBJ1-1,TRBV7-8,TGTGCCAGCAGCTCTAGGACAGGGGGCAAGGATGAAGCTTTCTTT,CASSSRTGGKDEAFF
NA,NA,TRBJ1-4,TRBV4-2,TGTGCCAGCAGCCAAGCGGAACCGGGACTCGGGTGGTATGAAAAACTGTTTTTT,CASSQAEPGLGWYEKLFF
NA,TRBD1,TRBJ1-1,TRBV6-1,TGTGCCAGCAGTGACCGGGACAGGGGAGGTACTGAAGCTTTCTTT,CASSDRDRGGTEAFF
NA,NA,TRBJ2-1,TRBV11-3,TGTGCCAGCGGAACTAGTTCCGGAGGGAATGAGCAGTTCTTC,CASGTSSGGNEQFF